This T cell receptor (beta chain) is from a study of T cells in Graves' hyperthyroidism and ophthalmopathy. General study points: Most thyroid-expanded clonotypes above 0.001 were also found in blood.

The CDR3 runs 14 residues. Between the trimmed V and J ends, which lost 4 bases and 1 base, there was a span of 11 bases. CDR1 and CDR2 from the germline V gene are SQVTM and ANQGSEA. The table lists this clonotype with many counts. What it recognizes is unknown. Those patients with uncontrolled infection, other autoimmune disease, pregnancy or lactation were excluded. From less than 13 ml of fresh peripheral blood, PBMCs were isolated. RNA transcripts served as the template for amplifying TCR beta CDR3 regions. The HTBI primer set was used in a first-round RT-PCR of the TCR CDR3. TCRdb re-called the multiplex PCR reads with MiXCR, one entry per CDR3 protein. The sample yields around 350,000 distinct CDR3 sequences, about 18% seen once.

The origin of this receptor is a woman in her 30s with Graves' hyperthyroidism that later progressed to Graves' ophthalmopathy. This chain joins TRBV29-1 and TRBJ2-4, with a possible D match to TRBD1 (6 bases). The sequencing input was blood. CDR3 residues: CSVAGQGAKNIQYF. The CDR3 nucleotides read TGCAGCGTTGCGGGGCAGGGGGCCAAAAACATTCAGTACTTC.